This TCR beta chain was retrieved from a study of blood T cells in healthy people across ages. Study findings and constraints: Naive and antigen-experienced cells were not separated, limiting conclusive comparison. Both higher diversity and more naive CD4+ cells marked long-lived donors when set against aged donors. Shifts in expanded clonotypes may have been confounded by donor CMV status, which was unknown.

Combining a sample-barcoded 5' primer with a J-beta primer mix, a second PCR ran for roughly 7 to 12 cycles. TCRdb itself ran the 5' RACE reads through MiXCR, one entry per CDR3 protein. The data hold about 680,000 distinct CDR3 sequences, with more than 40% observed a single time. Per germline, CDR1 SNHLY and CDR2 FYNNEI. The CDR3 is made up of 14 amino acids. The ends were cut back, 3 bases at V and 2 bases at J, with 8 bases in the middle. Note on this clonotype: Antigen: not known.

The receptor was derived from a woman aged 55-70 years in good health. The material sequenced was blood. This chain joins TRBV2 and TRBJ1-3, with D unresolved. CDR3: CASSEPRAGNTIYF. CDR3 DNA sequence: TGTGCCAGCAGTGAGCCGAGAGCTGGAAACACCATATATTTT. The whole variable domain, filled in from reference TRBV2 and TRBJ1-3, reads EPEVTQTPSHQVTQMGQEVILRCVPISNHLYFYWYRQILGQKVEFLVSFYNNEISEKSEIFDDQFSVERPDGSNFTLKIRSTKLEDSAMYFCASSEPRAGNTIYFGEGSWLTVV.